This T cell receptor beta chain appears in the sequencing data of a study of vaccination effects on CD4 cells after COVID-19. Repertoires were generated with immunoSEQ multiplex PCR, while TCRdb's copy carries only in-frame clones and drops some. The sample has approximately 30,000 clones, approximately 60% seen once. This clone came up once. The antigen is undetermined. Ahead of sequencing, the ViraFEST assay grew antigen-specific CD4+ T cells using viral peptide pools. CD4+ T cells were isolated after 10 days of culture. Each participant was administered two doses of either the BNT162b2 or the mRNA-1273 vaccine. Cells had half their medium changed to IL-2 medium on days 3 and 7. The clonotype was recovered from a human donor who received a COVID-19 vaccine. Sequencing used CD4+ T cells from PBMCs cultured with SARS-CoV-2 spike peptides, obtained after COVID-19 vaccination.

CDR3 sequence reads: CATREGRKSNYGYTF. CDR3 bases: TGTGCCACGCGAGAGGGGAGGAAATCTAACTATGGCTACACCTTC. The chain couples TRBV2 to TRBJ1-2; TRBD1 is a possible D gene (5 bases). CDR3 size: 15 residues. Trimming shortened V by 10 bases and J by 0 bases, and 18 bases separated the two germline ends. The germline gives CDR1 SNHLY, CDR2 FYNNEI.